The 20 T cell receptor beta chains below all came from one sample that was sequenced in a study of neurological immune-mediated disorders. MiXCR, applied by TCRdb to the 5' RACE reads, yields one record per CDR3 protein. In the table there are almost 30,000 distinct CDR3 sequences, around an eighth of which are singletons. Sequenced: PBMCs. Every receptor here comes from an older woman in good health.

This clonotype was found many times. The chain joins TRBV18 to TRBJ1-4; 9 bases match TRBD1. V shed 3 bases and J 8 bases; nucleotides not matched to a gene: 7. Looked up from germline, CDR1 is KGHSH and CDR2 is LQKENI. There are 15 residues in the CDR3. The CDR3, as DNA: TGTGCCAGCTCACCGATGACAGGGGGAGAGGAAAAACTGTTTTTT. This translates into CASSPMTGGEEKLFF. Using reference TRBV18 and TRBJ1-4 for the parts outside the CDR3, the full variable domain is NAGVMQNPRHLVRRRGQEARLRCSPMKGHSHVYWYRQLPEEGLKFMVYLQKENIIDESGMPKERFSAEFPKEGPSILRIQQVVRGDSAAYFCASSPMTGGEEKLFFGSGTQLSVL.

Notes on this clonotype: An end of the junction differs from the germline gene, which may be a read error. The chain has TRBV19 and TRBJ2-3, with 9 nucleotides matching TRBD2. CDR3 size: 16 residues. Looked up from germline, CDR1 is LNHDA and CDR2 is SQIVND (reference sequence). The CDR3 region is CACSKRAGGHPSPQYF. CDR3 DNA: TGTGCCTGTAGTAAAAGAGCGGGGGGCCATCCTAGCCCGCAGTATTTT.

This clonotype was seen repeatedly, ten times or more. This chain joins TRBV5-1 and TRBJ2-7, with D perhaps TRBD1 or TRBD2 (5 bases each). The CDR3 totals 14 residues. CDR1 and CDR2 from the germline V gene are SGHRS and YFSETQ. Trimming took 3 bases from V and 2 from J, leaving 12 bases between them. As DNA, the CDR3 is TGCGCCAGCAGCTCCGGGGACCTAACCTACGAGCAGTACTTC. This encodes CASSSGDLTYEQYF. Full variable domain (remainder filled in from reference TRBV5-1 and TRBJ2-7): KAGVTQTPRYLIKTRGQQVTLSCSPISGHRSVSWYQQTPGQGLQFLFEYFSETQRNKGNFPGRFSGRQFSNSRSEMNVSTLELGDSALYLCASSSGDLTYEQYFGPGTRLTVT.

The table lists this clonotype with many counts. The chain combines TRBV5-1 with TRBJ2-5; no clear D gene. The CDR3 loop spans 14 amino acids. Germline CDR1 SGHRS, CDR2 YFSETQ. V lost 4 bases and J 1 base, leaving 11 bases between the germline ends. The DNA of the CDR3 is TGCGCCAGCAGCGTTACAGTGATCCAAGAGACCCAGTACTTC. This encodes CASSVTVIQETQYF.

This clonotype was detected ten times or more. The genes are TRBV7-2 and TRBJ1-2; D not certain. Looked up from germline, CDR1 is SGHTA and CDR2 is FQGNSA. The ends were cut back, 5 bases at V and 7 bases at J, with 8 bases in the middle. There are 11 residues in the CDR3. The chain's CDR3 is CASSVNLGYTF. In DNA form, the CDR3 reads TGTGCCAGCAGCGTCAATCTTGGCTACACCTTC.

This clonotype was seen ten or more times. J is TRBJ2-1 and V is TRBV5-1; no definite D call. The V gene lost 0 bases and the J gene lost 8 bases, with 12 bases spanning the gap. This CDR3 region has 14 residues. CDR1 SGHRS and CDR2 YFSETQ come from the germline V gene. Here the CDR3 DNA reads TGCGCCAGCAGCTTGGATAGTAGAAGGGATGAGCAGTTCTTC. Its protein is CASSLDSRRDEQFF.

The rearrangement uses TRBV5-4 and TRBJ2-2, with D perhaps TRBD2 (5 bases). The CDR3 totals 15 residues. Trimming pared 0 bases from V and 4 bases from J, leaving 10 bases between. Germline V gene data show CDR1 as SGHNT and CDR2 as YYREEE (reference sequence). CDR3 sequence reads: CASSLGAGPTGELFF. Here the CDR3 DNA reads TGTGCCAGCAGCTTGGGGGCGGGCCCCACCGGGGAGCTGTTTTTT.

This clonotype was found many times. CDR3 bases: TGCGCCAGCAGCTTGGACAGGGCGACCTCCTACGAGCAGTACTTC. Residues: CASSLDRATSYEQYF. The chain recombines TRBV5-1 with TRBJ2-7, with D possibly being TRBD1 (6 bases). CDR1 SGHRS and CDR2 YFSETQ come from the germline V gene. Trimming pared 0 bases from V and 0 bases from J, leaving 10 bases between. This CDR3 spans 15 amino acids.

In this sample, this clonotype turned up many times. The chain links TRBV20-1 to TRBJ2-3, with D unclear. V lost 3 bases and J 5 bases, leaving 9 bases between the germline ends. Germline lookup yields CDR1 DFQATT and CDR2 SNEGSKA (reference sequence). This CDR3 has 12 residues. The CDR3 region is CSASLGRDTQYF. The DNA for the CDR3 is TGCAGTGCTAGTCTGGGAAGAGATACGCAGTATTTT.

This clonotype was recorded many times. The rearrangement links TRBV25-1 to TRBJ1-6; D possibly corresponds to TRBD1 (6 bases). The CDR3 extends over 15 amino acids. Germline assignment: CDR1 MGHDK and CDR2 SYGVNS. Between the trimmed V and J ends, which lost 3 bases and 8 bases, there was a span of 14 bases. CDR3 DNA sequence: TGTGCCAGCAGTGACGGACAGCCGTGGGATTCACCCCTCCACTTT. Amino acid sequence: CASSDGQPWDSPLHF.

The table lists this clonotype with many counts. V gene TRBV5-1 combines with J gene TRBJ2-5, with a possible D match to TRBD1 (5 bases). CDR1 SGHRS and CDR2 YFSETQ come from the germline V gene. This CDR3 contains 15 residues. V lost 2 bases to trimming and J lost 1 base, with 12 bases between them. This CDR3 reads CASSFTGLGQETQYF. CDR3 bases: TGCGCCAGCAGCTTTACAGGTTTGGGCCAAGAGACCCAGTACTTC.

This clonotype qualifies as medium-sized (0.01 to 0.1%). The rearrangement links TRBV7-8 to TRBJ2-7; D call uncertain. This CDR3 has 12 residues. Germline-derived CDR1 and CDR2 are SGHVS and FQNEAQ. V was cut by 5 bases and J by 6 bases, with 11 bases left in between. The CDR3 DNA reads as TGTGCCAGCAGCCGTGCCACTTCCGAGCAGTACTTC. This encodes CASSRATSEQYF.

This clonotype was recorded many times. The V gene is TRBV19, the J gene TRBJ2-6, with 12 nucleotides matching TRBD2. The CDR3 has 17 residues. V lost 5 bases to trimming and J lost 3 bases; unmatched junction nucleotides: 5. The germline gives CDR1 LNHDA, CDR2 SQIVND (reference sequence). CDR3 loop: CASSVTSGGYGANVLTF. In DNA, the CDR3 is TGTGCCAGTAGTGTGACTAGCGGGGGATATGGGGCCAACGTCCTGACTTTC.

This clonotype was counted many times. The genes are TRBV7-2 and TRBJ2-1; 8 nucleotides agree with TRBD2. The germline V gene encodes CDR1 SGHTA and CDR2 FQGNSA. This CDR3 is built from 16 residues. The ends lost 7 bases at V and 4 bases at J; junction bases unmatched: 12. The CDR3 DNA reads TGTGCCAGCATAGCCGGGATAGCGGGGCGTTACAATGAGCAGTTCTTC. This translates into CASIAGIAGRYNEQFF.

On this clonotype itself: Compared with germline, one end of the junction differs, possibly owing to a read error. The V gene is TRBV4-2, the J gene TRBJ2-5; 10 bases are shared with TRBD2. This CDR3 spans 16 amino acids. Germline assignment: CDR1 LGHNA and CDR2 YNFKEQ. The CDR3 DNA is TGTGCCAGCAGCCAAGAGGGAATAGCGGGGGGAGAGTCCCAGTACTTC. It codes for CASSQEGIAGGESQYF.

This clonotype was seen repeatedly, ten times or more. This rearrangement joins TRBV3-1 to TRBJ2-7; 10 bases are shared with TRBD2. The V and J ends lost 4 bases and 7 bases, in that order; junction bases with no gene match: 10. CDR1 LGHDT and CDR2 YNNKEL come from the germline V gene (reference sequence). CDR3 length equals 15 residues. The CDR3 here is CASSLRPAGGMEQYF. The CDR3, as DNA: TGTGCCAGCAGCCTGCGGCCAGCGGGGGGGATGGAGCAGTACTTC.

Of note for this clonotype: One junction end does not reproduce the germline sequence, and a read error may be involved. The rearrangement joins TRBV4-3 to TRBJ1-6, with 7 bases lining up with TRBD1. Germline lookup yields CDR1 LGHNA and CDR2 YSLEER. The CDR3 totals 16 residues. The CDR3 sequence is CANSRDREFNKSPLHF. CDR3 coding DNA: TGCGCCAACAGTCGAGACAGGGAGTTTAATAAATCACCCCTCCACTTT.

There are many counts of this clonotype. The chain links TRBV5-1 to TRBJ1-4, with D possibly matching TRBD1 (5 bases). Germline values: CDR1 SGHRS, CDR2 YFSETQ. This CDR3 comprises 16 residues. V was pared by 4 bases and J by 8 bases, with 21 bases between. The CDR3 here is CASSRTGGVEDEKLFF. The CDR3 region has the DNA TGCGCCAGCAGCCGTACCGGGGGGGTCGAGGACGAAAAACTGTTTTTT.

The table lists this clonotype with many counts. The rearrangement uses TRBV19 and TRBJ1-1; possible D gene TRBD1, 5 bases. The CDR3 covers 12 residues. CDR1 and CDR2 (germline): LNHDA, SQIVND (reference sequence). The ends were cut back, 3 bases at V and 3 bases at J, with 5 bases in the middle. The CDR3 sequence: CASSMGDTEAFF. DNA for the CDR3: TGTGCCAGTAGTATGGGGGACACTGAAGCTTTCTTT.

This clonotype showed up many times. V and J are TRBV18 and TRBJ2-5, with D hard to call. The CDR3 extends over 13 amino acids. V was pared by 2 bases and J by 2 bases, with 6 bases between. In germline, CDR1 is KGHSH, CDR2 LQKENI. CDR3 amino acids: CASSPGFQETQYF. The CDR3 DNA is TGTGCCAGCTCACCAGGGTTTCAAGAGACCCAGTACTTC.